Below, 7 T cell receptor beta chains from the same sample are listed, as sequenced in a study of OX40 agonist ivuxolimab in advanced cancers. Here immunoSEQ multiplex PCR was the method, and the copy in TCRdb shows in-frame clones only, minus some. The table lists about 52,000 clones, around nine tenths of them singletons, with 13% to 15% in the top ten. The source material was CD4+ or CD8+ T cells sorted from blood, sampled in a trial of the OX40 agonist ivuxolimab. The source of these receptors is an adult with an advanced solid tumor such as melanoma, head and neck, liver or kidney cancer.

This clone occurred once. J is TRBJ2-2 and V is TRBV5-1; 9 positions agree with TRBD1. Germline CDR1 and CDR2: SGHRS and YFSETQ. The CDR3 length is 17 residues. V shed 0 bases and J 4 bases; nucleotides not matched to a gene: 7. In DNA form, the CDR3 reads TGCGCCAGCAGCTTGGAGACAGGGGGTAGGAGCACCGGGGAGCTGTTTTTT. It encodes CASSLETGGRSTGELFF.

This clone was seen more than once but under ten times. V and J are TRBV6-4 and TRBJ1-2, with unresolved D. Trimming took 4 bases from V and 5 from J, leaving 17 bases between them. There are 15 residues in the CDR3. Germline V gene lookup returns CDR1 MRHNA and CDR2 SNTAGT. CDR3 amino acids: CASSARSEGGYGYTF. The CDR3 nucleotides are TGTGCCAGCAGTGCCCGAAGTGAGGGTGGGTATGGCTACACCTTC.

The chain carries TRBV7-9 and TRBJ2-1, with 14 nucleotides matching TRBD2. V was pared by 5 bases and J by 9 bases, with 9 bases of the junction left unmatched. Germline CDR1 SEHNR, CDR2 FQNEAQ (reference sequence). The CDR3 loop spans 16 amino acids. The CDR3 spells CASSPGLAGGIGEQFF. CDR3 in DNA: TGTGCCAGCAGCCCAGGACTAGCGGGGGGTATAGGTGAGCAGTTCTTC.

This sequence joins TRBV11-3 and TRBJ1-6; TRBD1 matches at 9 bases. The CDR3 is 16 residues long. Germline CDR1 reads SGHNT; CDR2 reads YENEEA. The V segment lost 7 bases and the J segment 8 bases; nucleotides outside the gene matches: 12. The CDR3 DNA follows: TGTGCCAGCACCCCTGGCCCCACAGGGGGCCATTCACCCCTCCACTTT. This sequence encodes CASTPGPTGGHSPLHF.

This clone was picked up one time. The chain recombines TRBV7-9 with TRBJ2-6; possible D gene TRBD1, 6 bases. There are 18 residues in the CDR3. V was clipped by 4 bases and J by 2 bases, with 18 bases between them. Per the germline V gene, CDR1 is SEHNR and CDR2 is FQNEAQ (reference sequence). CDR3 DNA sequence: TGTGCCAGCAGCTCCCCTCACCTAACAGGGACTGGGGCCAACGTCCTGACTTTC. It encodes CASSSPHLTGTGANVLTF. The whole variable domain, remainder taken from reference TRBV7-9 and TRBJ2-6, is DTGVSQNPRHKITKRGQNVTFRCDPISEHNRLYWYRQTLGQGPEFLTYFQNEAQLEKSRLLSDRFSAERPKGSFSTLEIQRTEQGDSAMYLCASSSPHLTGTGANVLTFGAGSRLTVL.

V is TRBV7-3 and J is TRBJ2-7; the D is unclear. Per the germline V gene, CDR1 is SGHTA and CDR2 is FQGTGA. The CDR3 extends over 13 amino acids. Trimming took off 8 bases at V and 3 bases at J, with 14 bases between the two ends. The CDR3 sequence is CASLDPPIYEQYF. CDR3 DNA sequence: TGTGCCAGCCTAGACCCCCCGATCTACGAGCAGTACTTC.

The gene calls are TRBV13 and TRBJ2-2, with D unclear. Trimming cost V 1 base and J 5 bases, with 5 bases left between them. Per the germline V gene, CDR1 is PRHDT and CDR2 is FYEKMQ (reference sequence). The CDR3 is 13 amino acids. CDR3 nucleotides: TGTGCCAGCAGCTTAGAGGGTACCGGGGAGCTGTTTTTT. As protein: CASSLEGTGELFF.